This is a list of T cell receptor beta chains from one sample in a study of CD8+CD57+ T cells in acquired aplastic anemia. TCRdb fed the reads into MiXCR, producing one record per CDR3 protein. The sample shows 250,000 or so distinct CDR3 sequences, roughly half of them seen only once. The source material was sorted CD4+, CD8+, or CD8+CD57+ T cells (not recorded which) from PBMCs. The receptors were sampled from a human donor with aplastic anemia. The CDR3 runs from the conserved cysteine through the conserved F or W. The D gene is left open where the match is weak. Where a row states a size, it is once, few, many or the class of an expanded clone; other rows omit it.

clone size,V gene,D gene,J gene,CDR3 DNA,CDR3 protein
.,TRBV19,TRBD2,TRBJ2-3,TGTGCCAGTAGTATGGTAGCGGGGGGCACAGATACGCAGTATTTT,CASSMVAGGTDTQYF
.,TRBV4-3,TRBD1,TRBJ1-2,TGCGCCAGCAGCCAAACAGGACAGGTTCCTCGTGGCTACACCTTC,CASSQTGQVPRGYTF
once,TRBV25-1,.,TRBJ2-1,TGTGCCAGCAGTGCAACGGGGCGCTACGGCTACAATGAGCAGTTCTTC,CASSATGRYGYNEQFF
.,TRBV7-8,TRBD2,TRBJ2-7,TGTGCCAGCAGCGCGACTAGCGGGAGGGAGAGGTGCGAGCAGTACTTC,CASSATSGRERCEQYF
.,TRBV7-2,.,TRBJ1-4,TGTGCCAGCAGCGGGCAGGGACGAGAAAAACTGTTTTTT,CASSGQGREKLFF
.,TRBV25-1,.,TRBJ1-2,TGTGCCAGCAGTGGGGGTAGGGCTGTTGGTTATGGCTACACCTTC,CASSGGRAVGYGYTF
many,TRBV19,.,TRBJ1-4,TGTGCCAGCGGGGGGCCTTACGATAATGAAAAACTGTTTTTT,CASGGPYDNEKLFF
.,TRBV15,.,TRBJ1-1,TGTGCCACCAGCAGTCCAGGGGATTTTCGGATGGCTTTCTTT,CATSSPGDFRMAFF
.,TRBV29-1,.,TRBJ2-7,TGCAGCATTGAGGTTGGTGGAGGCTCCTACGAGCAGTACTTC,CSIEVGGGSYEQYF
many,TRBV14,.,TRBJ1-3,TGTGCCAGCAGCTGGGGGTCTGGAAACACCATATATTTT,CASSWGSGNTIYF
many,TRBV2,.,TRBJ1-1,TGTGCCAGCCCAGGGACTGAAGCTTTCTTT,CASPGTEAFF
.,TRBV4-2,.,TRBJ2-1,TGTGCCAGCAGCTCCGAGGGTCCCGCCGATACCTACAATGAGCAGTTCTTC,CASSSEGPADTYNEQFF
.,TRBV24-1,.,TRBJ2-1,TGTGCCACCAGTGATTTTGGGGGGGCGTCCTACAATGAGCAGTTCTTC,CATSDFGGASYNEQFF
.,TRBV11-2,.,TRBJ1-2,TGTGCCAGCAGCTTAGTGCTCCCGGACAACTATGGCTACACATTC,CASSLVLPDNYGYTF
once,TRBV7-9,TRBD1,TRBJ2-7,TGTGCCAGCAGCCTGGGACAGGGCAATCAGTACGAGCAGTACTTC,CASSLGQGNQYEQYF
many,TRBV9,.,TRBJ2-1,TGTGCCAGCAGCGTTCAGTTAGGGGAGCTTCCGGGTGATGAGCAGTTCTTC,CASSVQLGELPGDEQFF
.,TRBV19,.,TRBJ1-6,TGTGCCAGTAGTATAGGCCAGGGAATTAATTCACCCCTCCACTTT,CASSIGQGINSPLHF
.,TRBV29-1,.,TRBJ2-7,TGCAGCGTGGCGACAGATAACGAGCAGTACTTC,CSVATDNEQYF
few,TRBV5-5,.,TRBJ1-5,TGTGCCATCAGTTCAGGCGGGGTCCAGCCCCAGCATTTT,CAISSGGVQPQHF
many,TRBV12-3/TRBV12-4,.,TRBJ2-7,TGTGCCAGCAGTTTTTGGGGTCAGTTCGACGAGCAGTACTTC,CASSFWGQFDEQYF
.,TRBV6-1,.,TRBJ1-5,TGTGCCAGCAGTGAAATACAGGGAGGTCAGCCCCAGCATTTT,CASSEIQGGQPQHF
.,TRBV10-1,.,TRBJ1-1,TGCGCCAGCCGTGGAAATACAGGGTTTGAAGCTTTCTTT,CASRGNTGFEAFF
.,TRBV24-1,TRBD2,TRBJ2-3,TGTGCCACCAGTGATCCGACAGCGACTAGCGGGGGCACAGATACGCAGTATTTT,CATSDPTATSGGTDTQYF
many,TRBV15,.,TRBJ1-5,TGTGCCACCAGCAGAGTAGGGGCAAGCAATCAGCCCCAGCATTTT,CATSRVGASNQPQHF
once,TRBV19,TRBD1,TRBJ2-3,TGTGCCAGTAGTCCTCGACAGGGGGCAGTACCTACAGATACGCAGTATTTT,CASSPRQGAVPTDTQYF
many,TRBV12-3/TRBV12-4,TRBD1,TRBJ1-3,TGTGCCAGCAGCCCCACAGGGGGCCCTGGAAACACCATATATTTT,CASSPTGGPGNTIYF
many,TRBV4-3,.,TRBJ2-7,TGCGCCAGCAGCCAAGATTTGTCCTACGAGCAGTACTTC,CASSQDLSYEQYF
many,TRBV7-8,TRBD2,TRBJ2-3,TGTGCCAGCAGCTTAGGAGGCTTACTAGCGGGAACTAGCACAGATACGCAGTATTTT,CASSLGGLLAGTSTDTQYF
few,TRBV6-1,.,TRBJ2-7,TGTGCCAGCAGTGAAATTAGAGATCAGGGATACGAGCAGTACTTC,CASSEIRDQGYEQYF
.,TRBV5-1,.,TRBJ2-3,TGCGCCAGCAGCTTGGAAGAGGCTAGCACAGATACGCAGTATTTT,CASSLEEASTDTQYF
.,TRBV2,.,TRBJ1-5,TGTGCCAGCACGGCGGGACATCTCGTGAAGTATAGCAATCAGCCCCAGCATTTT,CASTAGHLVKYSNQPQHF
.,TRBV2,TRBD2,TRBJ2-7,TGTGCCAGCAGTGACGCTAGCGGGGATTACGAGCAGTACTTC,CASSDASGDYEQYF
.,TRBV7-2,.,TRBJ2-7,TGTGCCAGCAGCTTCTCTACAGCCGAGTACGAGCAGTACTTC,CASSFSTAEYEQYF
many,TRBV5-1,.,TRBJ2-1,TGCGCCAGCAGCTTGGACCGAGTTTGGGGGCACAATGAGCAGTTCTTC,CASSLDRVWGHNEQFF
.,TRBV10-3,.,TRBJ1-1,TGTGCCATCAGTAAAGGTTCCCCGGGGACTGAAGCTTTCTTT,CAISKGSPGTEAFF
many,TRBV6-4,TRBD2,TRBJ2-5,TGTGCCAGCCGAACCCGAGAAGCGGGGGTTCGGGAGACCCAGTACTTC,CASRTREAGVRETQYF
many,TRBV6-2/TRBV6-3,.,TRBJ1-2,TGTGCCAGCAGTTACTCTCCGGGAAACTATGGCTACACCTTC,CASSYSPGNYGYTF
.,TRBV29-1,TRBD1,TRBJ1-2,TGCAGCGTTGATGAGGACAGGGGGAATGGCTACACCTTC,CSVDEDRGNGYTF
few,TRBV6-5,.,TRBJ1-2,TGTGCCAGCAGTCGAAATCCTCAGGGATCTGGCTACACCTTC,CASSRNPQGSGYTF
many,TRBV28,.,TRBJ1-6,TGTGCCAGCAGTTTATTAGGCAGGCGAAATTCACCCCTCCACTTT,CASSLLGRRNSPLHF
.,TRBV19,.,TRBJ1-1,TGTGCCAGTAGTGTAACAGGCGGGGGCCCTGAAGCTTTCTTT,CASSVTGGGPEAFF
.,TRBV18,.,TRBJ1-1,TGTGCCAGCTCACCACCGATCGGCGTTTACACTGAAGCTTTCTTT,CASSPPIGVYTEAFF
many,TRBV7-9,TRBD2,TRBJ2-1,TGTGCCAGCAGCCCAGGGACTAGCGGGGGGGCCTACAATGAGCAGTTCTTC,CASSPGTSGGAYNEQFF
.,TRBV2,.,TRBJ2-1,TGTGCCAGCAGCCATGCGCCAGGGGACCACAATGAGCAGTTCTTC,CASSHAPGDHNEQFF
.,TRBV19,.,TRBJ1-5,TGTGCCAGTAGTACCGCGAGTGAAGTTAATCAGCCCCAGCATTTT,CASSTASEVNQPQHF
.,TRBV7-2,.,TRBJ1-4,TGTGCCAGCAGCTTAGCTGGTTCGGAAAAACTGTTTTTT,CASSLAGSEKLFF
.,TRBV19,.,TRBJ2-7,TGTGCCAGTAGTATTGGGCAGGCCCGGGGCTTCACCTTC,CASSIGQARGFTF